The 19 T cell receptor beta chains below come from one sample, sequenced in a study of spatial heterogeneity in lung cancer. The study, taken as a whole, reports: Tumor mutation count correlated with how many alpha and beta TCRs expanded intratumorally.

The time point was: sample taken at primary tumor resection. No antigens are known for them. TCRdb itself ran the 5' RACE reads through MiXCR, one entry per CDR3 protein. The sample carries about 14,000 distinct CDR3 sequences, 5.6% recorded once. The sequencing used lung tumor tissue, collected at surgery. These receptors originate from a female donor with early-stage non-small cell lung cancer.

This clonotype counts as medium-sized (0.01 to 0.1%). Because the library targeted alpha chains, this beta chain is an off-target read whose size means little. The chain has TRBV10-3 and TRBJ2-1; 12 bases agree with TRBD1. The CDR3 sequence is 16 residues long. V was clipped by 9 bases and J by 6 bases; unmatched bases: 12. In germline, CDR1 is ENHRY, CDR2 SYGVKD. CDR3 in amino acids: CAISPGQGAIGNEQFF. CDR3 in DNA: TGTGCCATAAGCCCGGGACAGGGGGCCATTGGCAATGAGCAGTTCTTC.

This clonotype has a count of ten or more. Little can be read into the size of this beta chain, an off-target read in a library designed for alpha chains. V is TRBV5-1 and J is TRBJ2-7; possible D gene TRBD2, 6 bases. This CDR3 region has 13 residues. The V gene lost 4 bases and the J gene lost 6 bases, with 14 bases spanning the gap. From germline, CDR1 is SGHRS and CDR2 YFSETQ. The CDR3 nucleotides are TGCGCCAGCAGCCGGGACTCGCTTTCCGAGCAGTACTTC. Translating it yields CASSRDSLSEQYF.

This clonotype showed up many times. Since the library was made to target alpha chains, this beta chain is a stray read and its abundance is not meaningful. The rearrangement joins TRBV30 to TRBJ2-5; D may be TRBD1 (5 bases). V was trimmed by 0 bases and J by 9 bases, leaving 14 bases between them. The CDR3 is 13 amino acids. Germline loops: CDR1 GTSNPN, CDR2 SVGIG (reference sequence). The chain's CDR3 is CAWSVRSQGAQYF. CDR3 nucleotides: TGTGCCTGGAGTGTACGGTCCCAAGGGGCCCAGTACTTC.

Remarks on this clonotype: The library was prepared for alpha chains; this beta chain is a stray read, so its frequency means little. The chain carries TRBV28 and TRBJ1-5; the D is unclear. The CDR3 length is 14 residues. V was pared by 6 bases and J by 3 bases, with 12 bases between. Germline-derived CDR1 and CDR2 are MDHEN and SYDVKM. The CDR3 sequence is CASSPGILNQPQHF. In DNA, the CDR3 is TGTGCCAGCAGCCCCGGGATCCTCAATCAGCCCCAGCATTTT.

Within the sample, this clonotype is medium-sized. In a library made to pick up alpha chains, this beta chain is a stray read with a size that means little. DNA of the CDR3: TGTGCCAGCAGCTTAGTTTCAGCCCGGGGAAATACGCAGTATTTT. Translated: CASSLVSARGNTQYF. The chain employs TRBV7-8 and TRBJ2-3, with TRBD2 as a possible D gene (5 bases). CDR1 SGHVS and CDR2 FQNEAQ come from the germline V gene. The CDR3 has 15 amino acids. Trimming cost V 1 base and J 7 bases, with 15 bases left between them.

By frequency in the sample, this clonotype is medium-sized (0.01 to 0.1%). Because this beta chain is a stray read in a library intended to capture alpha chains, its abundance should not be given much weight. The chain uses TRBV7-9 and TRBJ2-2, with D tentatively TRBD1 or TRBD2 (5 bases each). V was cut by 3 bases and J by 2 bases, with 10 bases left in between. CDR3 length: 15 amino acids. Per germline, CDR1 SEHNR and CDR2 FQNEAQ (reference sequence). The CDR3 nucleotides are TGTGCCAGCAGCTTTACGGGGCTAAACACCGGGGAGCTGTTTTTT. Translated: CASSFTGLNTGELFF.

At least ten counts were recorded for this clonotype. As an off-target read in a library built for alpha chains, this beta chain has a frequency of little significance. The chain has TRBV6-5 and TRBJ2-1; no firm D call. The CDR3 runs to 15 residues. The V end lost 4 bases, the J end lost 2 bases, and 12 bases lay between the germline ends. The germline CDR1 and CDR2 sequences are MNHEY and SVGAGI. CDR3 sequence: CASSSSLAPYNEQFF. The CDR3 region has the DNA TGTGCCAGCAGTTCCTCTTTGGCTCCCTACAATGAGCAGTTCTTC.

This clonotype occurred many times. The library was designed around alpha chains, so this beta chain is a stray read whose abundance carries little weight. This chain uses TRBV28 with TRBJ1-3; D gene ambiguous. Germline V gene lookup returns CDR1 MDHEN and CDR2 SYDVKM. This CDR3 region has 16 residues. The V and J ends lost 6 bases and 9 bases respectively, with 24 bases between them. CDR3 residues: CASRREGLLRSSTIYF. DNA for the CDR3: TGTGCCAGCAGACGTGAAGGACTGCTCCGATCCTCCACCATATATTTT.

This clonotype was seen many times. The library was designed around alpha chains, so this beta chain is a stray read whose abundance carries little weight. The CDR3 nucleotides are TGTGCCAGCAGCCCAAGACTACTAGCGACGGGTGAGCAGTTCTTC. Translating it yields CASSPRLLATGEQFF. The genes are TRBV9 and TRBJ2-1; 7 positions agree with TRBD2. V shed 4 bases and J 9 bases; nucleotides not matched to a gene: 13. The V gene's germline CDR1 is SGDLS and CDR2 YYNGEE. The CDR3 totals 15 residues.

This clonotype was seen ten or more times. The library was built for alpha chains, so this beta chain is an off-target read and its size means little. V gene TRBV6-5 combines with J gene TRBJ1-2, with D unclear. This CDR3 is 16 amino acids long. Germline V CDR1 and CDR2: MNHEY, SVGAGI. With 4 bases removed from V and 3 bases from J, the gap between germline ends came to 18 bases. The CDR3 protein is CASSSQVWGSDYGYTF. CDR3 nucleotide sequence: TGTGCCAGCAGTTCCCAAGTGTGGGGAAGCGACTATGGCTACACCTTC.

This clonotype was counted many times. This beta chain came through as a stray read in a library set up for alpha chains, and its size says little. CDR3 region: CASSLEHREEETQYF. CDR3 sequence (DNA): TGTGCCAGCAGCTTGGAACACAGGGAAGAAGAGACCCAGTACTTC. This rearrangement joins TRBV5-4 to TRBJ2-5, with D perhaps TRBD1 (6 bases). The CDR3 extends over 15 amino acids. With 0 bases removed from V and 3 bases from J, the gap between germline ends came to 12 bases. CDR1 SGHNT and CDR2 YYREEE come from the germline V gene (reference sequence).

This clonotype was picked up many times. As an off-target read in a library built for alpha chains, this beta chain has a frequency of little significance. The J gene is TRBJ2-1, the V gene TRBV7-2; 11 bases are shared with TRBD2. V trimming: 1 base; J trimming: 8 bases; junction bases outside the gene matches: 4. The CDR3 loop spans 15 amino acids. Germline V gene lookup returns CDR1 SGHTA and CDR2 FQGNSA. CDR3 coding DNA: TGTGCCAGCAGCTTAGTAGCGGGGGGGCACGATGAGCAGTTCTTC. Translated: CASSLVAGGHDEQFF.

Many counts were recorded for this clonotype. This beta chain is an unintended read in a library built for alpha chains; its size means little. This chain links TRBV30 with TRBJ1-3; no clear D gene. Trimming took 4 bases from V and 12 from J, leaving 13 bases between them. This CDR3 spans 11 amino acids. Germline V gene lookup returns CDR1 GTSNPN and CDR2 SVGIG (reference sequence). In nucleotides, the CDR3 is TGTGCCTGGACGCGAGGTGTTGGCATATATTTT. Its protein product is CAWTRGVGIYF.

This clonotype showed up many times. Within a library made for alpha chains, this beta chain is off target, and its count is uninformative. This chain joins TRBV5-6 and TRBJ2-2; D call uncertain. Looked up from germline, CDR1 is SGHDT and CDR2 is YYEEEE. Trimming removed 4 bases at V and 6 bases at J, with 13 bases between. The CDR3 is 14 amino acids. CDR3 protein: CASSHQRSPGELFF. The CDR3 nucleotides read TGTGCCAGCAGCCACCAAAGGTCCCCCGGGGAGCTGTTTTTT. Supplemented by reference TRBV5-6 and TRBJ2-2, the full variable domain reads DAGVTQSPTHLIKTRGQQVTLRCSPKSGHDTVSWYQQALGQGPQFIFQYYEEEERQRGNFPDRFSGHQFPNYSSELNVNALLLGDSALYLCASSHQRSPGELFFGEGSRLTVL.

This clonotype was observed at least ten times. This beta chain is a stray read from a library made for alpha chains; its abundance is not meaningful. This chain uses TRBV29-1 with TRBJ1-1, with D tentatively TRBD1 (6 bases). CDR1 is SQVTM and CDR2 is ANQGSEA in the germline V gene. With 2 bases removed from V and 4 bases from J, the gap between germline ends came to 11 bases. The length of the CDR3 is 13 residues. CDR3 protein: CSVEWGRATEAFF. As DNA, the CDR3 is TGCAGCGTTGAATGGGGGCGGGCCACTGAAGCTTTCTTT.

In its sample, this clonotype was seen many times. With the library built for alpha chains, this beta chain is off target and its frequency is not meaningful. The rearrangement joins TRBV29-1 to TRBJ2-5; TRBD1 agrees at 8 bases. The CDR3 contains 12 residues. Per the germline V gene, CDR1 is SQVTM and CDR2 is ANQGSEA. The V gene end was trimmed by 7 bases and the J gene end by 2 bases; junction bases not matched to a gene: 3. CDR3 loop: CSGRTGQETQYF. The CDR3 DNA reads TGCAGCGGCCGGACAGGGCAAGAGACCCAGTACTTC.

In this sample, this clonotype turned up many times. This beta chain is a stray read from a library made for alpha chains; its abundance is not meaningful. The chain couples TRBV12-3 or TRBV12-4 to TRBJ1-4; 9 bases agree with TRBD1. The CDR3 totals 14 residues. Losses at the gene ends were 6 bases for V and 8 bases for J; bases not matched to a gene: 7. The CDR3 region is CASRSGTGSEKLFF. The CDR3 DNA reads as TGTGCCAGCAGGAGCGGGACAGGGAGCGAAAAACTGTTTTTT.

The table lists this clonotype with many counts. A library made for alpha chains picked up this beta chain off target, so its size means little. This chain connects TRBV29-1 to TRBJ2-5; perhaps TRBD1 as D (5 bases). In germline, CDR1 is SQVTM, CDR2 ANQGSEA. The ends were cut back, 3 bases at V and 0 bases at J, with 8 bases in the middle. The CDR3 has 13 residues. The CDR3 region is CSVERQYQETQYF. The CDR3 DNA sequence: TGCAGCGTTGAGCGACAGTACCAAGAGACCCAGTACTTC. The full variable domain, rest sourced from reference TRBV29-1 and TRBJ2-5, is SAVISQKPSRDICQRGTSLTIQCQVDSQVTMMFWYRQQPGQSLTLIATANQGSEATYESGFVIDKFPISRPNLTFSTLTVSNMSPEDSSIYLCSVERQYQETQYFGPGTRLLVL.

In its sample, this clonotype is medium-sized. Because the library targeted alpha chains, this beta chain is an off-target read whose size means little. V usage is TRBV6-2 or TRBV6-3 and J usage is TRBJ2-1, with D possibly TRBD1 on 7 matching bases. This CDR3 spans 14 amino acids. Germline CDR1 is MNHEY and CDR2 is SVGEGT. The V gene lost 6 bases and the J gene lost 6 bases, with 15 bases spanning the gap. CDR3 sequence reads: CASRLHRGGNEQFF. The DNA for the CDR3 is TGTGCCAGCAGACTACACAGGGGAGGCAATGAGCAGTTCTTC.